This passage covers 23 T cell receptor beta chains from one sample sequenced in a study of STAT5B mutations in CD4+ large granular lymphocyte leukemia. The table came from immunoSEQ multiplex PCR; TCRdb's copy has only in-frame clones and leaves some out. There are 25,000 to 35,000 clones in the sample; roughly two thirds occur only once, and 0.4% to 0.45% lies in the top ten. Sequenced material: CD4+ T cells from blood buffy coats. These receptors were obtained from a human donor in good health.

This chain joins TRBV6-6 and TRBJ2-7, with D perhaps matching TRBD1 (7 bases). The ends were cut back, 5 bases at V and 9 bases at J, with 14 bases in the middle. Germline V gene data show CDR1 as MNHNY and CDR2 as SVGAGI (reference sequence). This CDR3 is 12 amino acids long. CDR3 bases: TGTGCCAGCAGTAGCAGGGGGGCCTTGCAGTACTTC. Its protein product is CASSSRGALQYF.

This clone was detected a few times. The chain uses TRBV18 and TRBJ2-2, with 8 bases lining up with TRBD1. The CDR3 sequence is 15 residues long. The V segment lost 3 bases and the J segment 4 bases; nucleotides outside the gene matches: 4. CDR1 and CDR2 from the germline V gene are KGHSH and LQKENI. CDR3 in amino acids: CASSPRTGGTGELFF. CDR3 coding DNA: TGTGCCAGCTCACCCCGTACAGGGGGCACCGGGGAGCTGTTTTTT.

V usage is TRBV25-1 and J usage is TRBJ1-1; maybe TRBD1 (5 bases). The germline CDR1 and CDR2 sequences are MGHDK and SYGVNS. The ends were cut back, 1 base at V and 5 bases at J, with 14 bases in the middle. This CDR3 has 15 residues. The CDR3 DNA reads TGTGCCAGCAGTGAATCCCGGGGGATAATGACTGAAGCTTTCTTT. This encodes CASSESRGIMTEAFF.

This rearrangement joins TRBV6-5 to TRBJ1-3, with D perhaps TRBD1 (6 bases). The CDR3 is 15 amino acids. CDR1 MNHEY and CDR2 SVGAGI come from the germline V gene. Deletions cut 6 bases from V and 4 bases from J, with 16 bases between. CDR3 nucleotide sequence: TGTGCCAGCAGCCCCGGGGGGGGGCAAGGAAACACCATATATTTT. It yields the protein CASSPGGGQGNTIYF.

The gene calls are TRBV5-1 and TRBJ2-1; a weak D match, TRBD2 (6 bases). V was shortened by 5 bases and J by 4 bases, with 10 bases between the two germline ends. The CDR3 is 13 residues long. Germline assignment: CDR1 SGHRS and CDR2 YFSETQ. The CDR3 bases are TGCGCCAGCAGACGCGCGGGGTACAATGAGCAGTTCTTC. Translating gives CASRRAGYNEQFF.

The chain has TRBV6-5 and TRBJ2-3, with D unclear. The V end lost 7 bases, the J end lost 4 bases, and 0 bases lay between the germline ends. CDR1 and CDR2 from the germline V gene are MNHEY and SVGAGI. This CDR3 comprises 9 residues. The CDR3 DNA sequence: TGTGCCAGCACAGATACGCAGTATTTT. Amino acids: CASTDTQYF.

The rearrangement links TRBV11-2 to TRBJ2-1; 12 bases fit TRBD2. With V trimmed by 8 bases and J by 11 bases, 10 bases remained unmatched. CDR3 length: 14 amino acids. Germline V gene sequence: CDR1 SGHAT, CDR2 FQNNGV. CDR3 DNA sequence: TGTGCCAGCGGAGTGGCTAGCGGGGGGGCAAAGCAGTTCTTC. It yields the protein CASGVASGGAKQFF.

This chain connects TRBV5-4 to TRBJ2-7; 7 bases map to TRBD1. The trim removed 4 bases at V and 2 bases at J, leaving 6 bases unmatched. The CDR3 runs 14 residues. Per the germline V gene, CDR1 is SGHNT and CDR2 is YYREEE (reference sequence). Here the CDR3 DNA reads TGTGCCAGCAGCCAAACAGGGGCCACCTACGAGCAGTACTTC. Amino acids: CASSQTGATYEQYF.

The rearrangement uses TRBV2 and TRBJ1-5; D is perhaps TRBD1 (5 bases). The CDR3 runs 16 residues. The ends were cut back, 6 bases at V and 5 bases at J, with 20 bases in the middle. Germline lookup yields CDR1 SNHLY and CDR2 FYNNEI. The CDR3 region is CASRAKLREIHQPQHF. The CDR3 DNA sequence: TGTGCCAGCAGAGCCAAGCTCAGGGAGATTCATCAGCCCCAGCATTTT.

The chain couples TRBV18 to TRBJ2-3; 10 nucleotides line up with TRBD2. CDR1 is KGHSH, CDR2 LQKENI, per germline. The CDR3 totals 17 residues. After removal of 1 base from V and 4 bases from J, the junction contained 8 bases not matched to a gene. The CDR3 protein is CASSPLQRGGGADTQYF. As DNA, the CDR3 is TGTGCCAGCTCACCACTGCAGCGGGGGGGCGGGGCAGATACGCAGTATTTT.

The V gene is TRBV11-3, the J gene TRBJ2-1, with 8 positions matching TRBD1. The CDR3 loop spans 12 amino acids. V gave up 5 bases and J gave up 12 bases; unmatched junction bases: 6. In germline, CDR1 is SGHNT, CDR2 YENEEA. In DNA, the CDR3 is TGTGCCAGCAGCCAGGGGGCGGATGTGCAGTTCTTC. It translates to CASSQGADVQFF.

The chain is built from TRBV9 and TRBJ1-5, with a tentative D call TRBD1 (5 bases). The CDR3 loop spans 13 amino acids. Germline CDR1 and CDR2: SGDLS and YYNGEE. V was cut by 1 base and J by 4 bases, with 6 bases left in between. The CDR3 DNA sequence: TGTGCCAGCAGCGTAACAGGAAATCAGCCCCAGCATTTT. This encodes CASSVTGNQPQHF.

The rearrangement joins TRBV7-8 to TRBJ2-3, with D hard to call. Trimming took off 6 bases at V and 2 bases at J, with 18 bases between the two ends. Germline CDR1 SGHVS, CDR2 FQNEAQ. The CDR3 is made up of 16 amino acids. DNA of the CDR3: TGTGCCAGCAGATACCGGGCTTCAGGCCCCACAGATACGCAGTATTTT. Translating gives CASRYRASGPTDTQYF.

The V and J genes are TRBV12-1 and TRBJ1-5; TRBD1, the table's D call, lacks a check against the DNA. TRBV12-1 is a listed pseudogene. The CDR3 length is 19 residues. CDR3 protein: CASSPTRTGPTYSNQPQHF. For the CDR3, the DNA is TGTGCCAGCAGCCCCACCCGGACAGGGCCGACCTATAGCAATCAGCCCCAGCATTTT.

V is TRBV5-4 and J is TRBJ2-5; a weak D match, TRBD1 (6 bases). V lost 4 bases to trimming and J lost 4 bases, with 14 bases between them. Germline V gene lookup returns CDR1 SGHNT and CDR2 YYREEE (reference sequence). This CDR3 spans 14 amino acids. CDR3 amino acids: CASSQGGPRETQYF. The CDR3 DNA reads as TGTGCCAGCAGCCAAGGGGGACCCAGAGAGACCCAGTACTTC. Together with reference TRBV5-4 and TRBJ2-5, the CDR3 gives the full variable domain: ETGVTQSPTHLIKTRGQQVTLRCSSQSGHNTVSWYQQALGQGPQFIFQYYREEENGRGNFPPRFSGLQFPNYSSELNVNALELDDSALYLCASSQGGPRETQYFGPGTRLLVL.

The gene calls are TRBV27 and TRBJ1-2; D is undetermined. The V gene lost 3 bases and the J gene lost 6 bases, with 11 bases spanning the gap. Germline-derived CDR1 and CDR2 are MNHEY and SMNVEV (reference sequence). The CDR3 extends over 13 amino acids. CDR3 protein: CASSFIGLDGYTF. In nucleotides, the CDR3 is TGTGCCAGCAGTTTCATAGGGCTTGATGGCTACACCTTC.

V and J are TRBV6-5 and TRBJ1-1, with TRBD1 as a possible D gene (5 bases). Germline assignment: CDR1 MNHEY and CDR2 SVGAGI. The CDR3 loop spans 14 amino acids. V was trimmed by 2 bases and J by 1 base, leaving 8 bases between them. This chain's CDR3 is CASSYGGWNTEAFF. The CDR3 DNA sequence: TGTGCCAGCAGTTACGGGGGTTGGAACACTGAAGCTTTCTTT.

The chain has TRBV18 and TRBJ2-5, with D perhaps TRBD2 (5 bases). In germline, CDR1 is KGHSH, CDR2 LQKENI. Trimming took off 2 bases at V and 5 bases at J, with 12 bases between the two ends. CDR3 length equals 14 residues. The CDR3 nucleotides are TGTGCCAGCTCACCAAACGGGGTCGGTGAGACCCAGTACTTC. This codes for CASSPNGVGETQYF. The variable domain in full, with the rest retrieved from reference TRBV18 and TRBJ2-5, is NAGVMQNPRHLVRRRGQEARLRCSPMKGHSHVYWYRQLPEEGLKFMVYLQKENIIDESGMPKERFSAEFPKEGPSILRIQQVVRGDSAAYFCASSPNGVGETQYFGPGTRLLVL.

This clone was seen a few times. This chain's CDR3 is CASSRTGVGYGYTF. The CDR3 nucleotides read TGTGCCAGCAGTCGAACAGGGGTGGGCTATGGCTACACCTTC. The V gene is TRBV6-5, the J gene TRBJ1-2; 7 bases map to TRBD1. Germline CDR1 MNHEY, CDR2 SVGAGI. The CDR3 extends over 14 amino acids. V lost 5 bases and J lost 4; bases outside the gene matches: 7.

The V and J genes are TRBV28 and TRBJ1-2; D remains ambiguous. The CDR3 runs 12 residues. Germline CDR1 and CDR2: MDHEN and SYDVKM. Trimming removed 3 bases from V and 8 bases from J, with 10 bases in between. The CDR3 nucleotides are TGTGCCAGCAGTTTCCTGGGTGACGGCTACACCTTC. Amino acids: CASSFLGDGYTF.

The chain couples TRBV30 to TRBJ1-2; 10 bases line up with TRBD1. CDR3 length: 15 amino acids. After removal of 2 bases from V and 1 base from J, the junction contained 4 bases not matched to a gene. The germline gives CDR1 GTSNPN, CDR2 SVGIG (reference sequence). The CDR3 bases are TGTGCCTGGAGTACGGGACAGGGGAATAACTATGGCTACACCTTC. This codes for CAWSTGQGNNYGYTF.

The chain has TRBV2 and TRBJ1-6, with 9 bases lining up with TRBD1. Germline V gene sequence: CDR1 SNHLY, CDR2 FYNNEI. After removal of 3 bases from V and 11 bases from J, the junction contained 5 bases not matched to a gene. The CDR3 totals 14 residues. In DNA form, the CDR3 reads TGTGCCAGCAGTGACGGACAGGGGATTACACCCCTCCACTTT. Residues: CASSDGQGITPLHF.

The chain has TRBV6-1 and TRBJ1-2, with 7 bases aligning to TRBD1. Germline loops: CDR1 MNHNS, CDR2 SASEGT. The CDR3 is 15 residues long. V shed 4 bases and J 4 bases; nucleotides not matched to a gene: 9. CDR3 protein: CASSGGRQGAYGYTF. CDR3 DNA: TGTGCCAGCAGTGGGGGGAGACAGGGCGCCTATGGCTACACCTTC.